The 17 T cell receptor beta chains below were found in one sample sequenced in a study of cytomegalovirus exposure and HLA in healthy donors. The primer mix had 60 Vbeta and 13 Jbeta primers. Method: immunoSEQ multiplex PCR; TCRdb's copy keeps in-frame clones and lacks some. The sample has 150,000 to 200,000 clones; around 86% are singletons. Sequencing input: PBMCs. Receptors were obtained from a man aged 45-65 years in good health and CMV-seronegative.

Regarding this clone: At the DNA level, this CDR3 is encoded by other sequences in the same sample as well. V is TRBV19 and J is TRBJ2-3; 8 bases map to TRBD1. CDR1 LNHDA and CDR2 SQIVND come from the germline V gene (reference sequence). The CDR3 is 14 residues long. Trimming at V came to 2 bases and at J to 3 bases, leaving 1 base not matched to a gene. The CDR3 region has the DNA TGTGCCAGTAGTATACAGGGGGCTACAGATACGCAGTATTTT. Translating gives CASSIQGATDTQYF.

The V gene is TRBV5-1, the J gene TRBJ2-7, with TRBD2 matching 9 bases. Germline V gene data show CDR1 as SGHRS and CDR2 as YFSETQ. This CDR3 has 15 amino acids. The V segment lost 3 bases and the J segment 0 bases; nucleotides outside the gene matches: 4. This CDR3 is CASSSSTSGSYEQYF. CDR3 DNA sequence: TGCGCCAGCAGCTCTTCGACTAGCGGCTCCTACGAGCAGTACTTC.

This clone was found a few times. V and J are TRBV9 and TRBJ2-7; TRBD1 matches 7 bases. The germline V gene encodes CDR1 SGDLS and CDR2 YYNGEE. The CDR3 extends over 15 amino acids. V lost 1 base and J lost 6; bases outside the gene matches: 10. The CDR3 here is CASSVNRVGGLEQYF. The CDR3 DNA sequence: TGTGCCAGCAGCGTAAATCGGGTAGGGGGCCTCGAGCAGTACTTC.

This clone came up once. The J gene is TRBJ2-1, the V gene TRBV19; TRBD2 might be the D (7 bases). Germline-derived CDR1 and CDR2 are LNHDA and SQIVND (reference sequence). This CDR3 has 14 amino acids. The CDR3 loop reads CASQAQGRANEQFF. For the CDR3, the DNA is TGTGCGTCACAGGCGCAGGGGAGGGCGAATGAGCAGTTCTTC.

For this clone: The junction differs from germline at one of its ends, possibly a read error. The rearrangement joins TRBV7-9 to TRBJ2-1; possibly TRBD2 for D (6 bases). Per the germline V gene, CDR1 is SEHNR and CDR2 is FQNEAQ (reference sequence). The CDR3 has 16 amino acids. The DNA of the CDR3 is TGTTCCAGCAGCCCCTTAGCGGAACCATCCTACAATGAGCAGTTCTTC. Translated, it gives CSSSPLAEPSYNEQFF. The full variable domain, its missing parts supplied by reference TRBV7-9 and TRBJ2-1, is DTGVSQNPRHKITKRGQNVTFRCDPISEHNRLYWYRQTLGQGPEFLTYFQNEAQLEKSRLLSDRFSAERPKGSFSTLEIQRTEQGDSAMYLCSSSPLAEPSYNEQFFGPGTRLTVL.

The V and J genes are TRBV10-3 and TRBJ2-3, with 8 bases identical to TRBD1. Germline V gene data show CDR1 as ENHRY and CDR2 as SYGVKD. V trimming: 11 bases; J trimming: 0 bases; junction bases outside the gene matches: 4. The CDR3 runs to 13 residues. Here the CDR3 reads CALQGASTDTQYF. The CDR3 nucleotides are TGTGCCCTCCAGGGGGCTAGCACAGATACGCAGTATTTT.

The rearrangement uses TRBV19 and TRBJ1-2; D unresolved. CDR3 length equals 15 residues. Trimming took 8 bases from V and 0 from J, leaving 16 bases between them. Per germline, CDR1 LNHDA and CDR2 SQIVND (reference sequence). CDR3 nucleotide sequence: TGTGCCAGTTATAGCCCTCCTGAGGCTAACTATGGCTACACCTTC. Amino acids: CASYSPPEANYGYTF.

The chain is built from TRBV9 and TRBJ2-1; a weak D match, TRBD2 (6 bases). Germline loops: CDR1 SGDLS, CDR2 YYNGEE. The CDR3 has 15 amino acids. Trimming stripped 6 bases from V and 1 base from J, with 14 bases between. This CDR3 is CASNLGGGSYNEQFF. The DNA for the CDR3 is TGTGCCAGCAACCTTGGGGGAGGATCCTACAATGAGCAGTTCTTC.

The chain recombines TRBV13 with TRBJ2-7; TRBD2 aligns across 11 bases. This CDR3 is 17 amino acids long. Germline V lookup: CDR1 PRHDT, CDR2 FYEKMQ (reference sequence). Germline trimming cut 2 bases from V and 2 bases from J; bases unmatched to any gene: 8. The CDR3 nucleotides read TGTGCCAGCAGCTTAAAGGGACTAGCGGATACGCCCTACGAGCAGTACTTC. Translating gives CASSLKGLADTPYEQYF.

DNA of the CDR3: TGTGCCAGCAGCCCCCATCGAGAACATGAGCAGTTCTTC. Amino acids: CASSPHREHEQFF. The chain employs TRBV6-7 and TRBJ2-1; D remains ambiguous. TRBV6-7 counts as an open reading frame of uncertain function. V was pared by 6 bases and J by 8 bases, with 14 bases between. The CDR3 runs 13 residues.

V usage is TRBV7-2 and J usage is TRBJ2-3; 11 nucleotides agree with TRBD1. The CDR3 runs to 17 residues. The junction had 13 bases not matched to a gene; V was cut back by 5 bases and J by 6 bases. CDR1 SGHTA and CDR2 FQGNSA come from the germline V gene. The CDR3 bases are TGTGCCAGCAGCCCTCCTCCGGGACAGGGGGTTTTTGATACGCAGTATTTT. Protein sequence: CASSPPPGQGVFDTQYF.

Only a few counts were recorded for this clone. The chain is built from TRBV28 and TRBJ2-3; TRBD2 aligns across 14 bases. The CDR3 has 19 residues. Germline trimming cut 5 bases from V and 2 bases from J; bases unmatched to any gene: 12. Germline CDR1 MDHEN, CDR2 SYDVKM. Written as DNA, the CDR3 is TGTGCCAGCAGTCCTCTCGGGACTAGCGGGAGTCGACCCACAGATACGCAGTATTTT. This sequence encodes CASSPLGTSGSRPTDTQYF.

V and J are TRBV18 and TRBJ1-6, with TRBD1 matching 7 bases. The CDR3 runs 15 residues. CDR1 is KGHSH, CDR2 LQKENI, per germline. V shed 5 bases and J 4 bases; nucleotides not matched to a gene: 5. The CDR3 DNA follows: TGTGCCAGCTCAAGGGACAGCCGTTATAATTCACCCCTCCACTTT. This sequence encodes CASSRDSRYNSPLHF.

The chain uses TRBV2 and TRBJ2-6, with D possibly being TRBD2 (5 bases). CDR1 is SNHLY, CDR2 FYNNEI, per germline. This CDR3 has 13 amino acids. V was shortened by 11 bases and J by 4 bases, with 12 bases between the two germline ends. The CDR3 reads CAGEGNGANVLTF. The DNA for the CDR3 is TGTGCCGGCGAGGGAAACGGGGCCAACGTCCTGACTTTC.

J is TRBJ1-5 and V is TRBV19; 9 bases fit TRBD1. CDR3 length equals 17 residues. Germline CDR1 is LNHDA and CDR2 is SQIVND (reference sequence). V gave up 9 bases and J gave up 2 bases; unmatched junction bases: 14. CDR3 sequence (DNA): TGTGCCAGCCGTAGTCCGGGACAGGGATTCCGCAATCAGCCCCAGCATTTT. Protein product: CASRSPGQGFRNQPQHF. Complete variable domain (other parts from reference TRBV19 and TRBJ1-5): DGGITQSPKYLFRKEGQNVTLSCEQNLNHDAMYWYRQDPGQGLRLIYYSQIVNDFQKGDIAEGYSVSREKKESFPLTVTSAQKNPTAFYLCASRSPGQGFRNQPQHFGDGTRLSIL.

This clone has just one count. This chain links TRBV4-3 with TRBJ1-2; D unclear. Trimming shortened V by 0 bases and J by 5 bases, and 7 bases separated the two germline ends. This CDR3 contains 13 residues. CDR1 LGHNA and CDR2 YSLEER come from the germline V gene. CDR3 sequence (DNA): TGCGCCAGCAGCCAAGATAGTCTTTATGGCTACACCTTC. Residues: CASSQDSLYGYTF.

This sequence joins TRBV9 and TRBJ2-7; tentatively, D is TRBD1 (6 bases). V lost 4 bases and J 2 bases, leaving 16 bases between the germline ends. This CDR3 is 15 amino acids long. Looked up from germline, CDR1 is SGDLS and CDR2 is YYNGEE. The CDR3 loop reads CASSQKSGTTYEQYF. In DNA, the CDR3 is TGTGCCAGCAGCCAAAAGTCCGGGACAACCTACGAGCAGTACTTC.